These 18 T cell receptor beta chains originate from one sample sequenced in a study of shared clonotypes between healthy human individuals. Clones were sequenced by immunoSEQ multiplex PCR, and TCRdb holds only the in-frame ones, with some missing. The repertoire includes about 710,000 clones, 55% to 80% of them detected once, and roughly 1.8% sits in the top ten. The sample comprised memory CD4+ T cells sorted from blood. Subset meaning: CD45RA-negative fraction. The receptor source for this set is a woman in her twenties or thirties in good health.

This clone has just one count. The J gene is TRBJ2-4, the V gene TRBV28, with 10 bases identical to TRBD1. J gave up 5 bases and V 5 bases, and 12 bases lay outside the gene matches. This CDR3 spans 17 amino acids. The germline V gene encodes CDR1 MDHEN and CDR2 SYDVKM. CDR3 amino acids: CASSTIPGQGRENIQYF. In DNA, the CDR3 is TGTGCCAGCAGTACCATCCCGGGACAGGGGCGGGAAAACATTCAGTACTTC.

The sample holds one count of this clone. The chain couples TRBV4-1 to TRBJ1-1; D unresolved. V dropped 0 bases and J dropped 1 base, with 18 bases sitting between them. Germline V gene lookup returns CDR1 MGHRA and CDR2 YSYEKL. The length of the CDR3 is 18 residues. In DNA, the CDR3 is TGCGCCAGCAGCCAAGATGCGGATCCGGGAAGTCCGAACACTGAAGCTTTCTTT. Residues: CASSQDADPGSPNTEAFF.

The chain employs TRBV5-5 and TRBJ2-7; 7 nucleotides line up with TRBD1. The V gene end was trimmed by 4 bases and the J gene end by 3 bases; junction bases not matched to a gene: 7. The CDR3 is 14 amino acids. Germline V gives CDR1 SGHKS, CDR2 YYEKEE (reference sequence). CDR3 residues: CASSIRDRRYEQYF. The CDR3 coding sequence is TGTGCCAGCAGCATCCGGGACAGACGCTACGAGCAGTACTTC.

V gene TRBV15 combines with J gene TRBJ1-4, with unresolved D. Germline V gene sequence: CDR1 LNHNV, CDR2 YYDKDF (reference sequence). V shed 2 bases and J shed 7 bases, with 11 bases lying between them. The CDR3 has 14 amino acids. CDR3 sequence reads: CATSRKGTSEKLFF. CDR3 bases: TGTGCCACCAGCAGAAAGGGAACGAGTGAAAAACTGTTTTTT.

This rearrangement joins TRBV27 to TRBJ1-1; TRBD1 might be the D (6 bases). The CDR3 covers 13 residues. Germline CDR1 and CDR2: MNHEY and SMNVEV (reference sequence). The ends were cut back, 8 bases at V and 7 bases at J, with 17 bases in the middle. The CDR3 loop reads CASRYWGQSEAFF. The CDR3 DNA reads as TGTGCCAGCCGCTACTGGGGGCAGAGTGAAGCTTTCTTT.

The chain couples TRBV4-1 to TRBJ2-7; 7 nucleotides agree with TRBD2. The ends lost 1 base at V and 3 bases at J; junction bases unmatched: 6. The CDR3 sequence is 15 residues long. Germline-derived CDR1 and CDR2 are MGHRA and YSYEKL. The CDR3 region is CASSQGASGYYEQYF. Here the CDR3 DNA reads TGCGCCAGCAGCCAAGGCGCTAGCGGATACTACGAGCAGTACTTC.

In this sample, this clone turned up a few times. The J gene is TRBJ1-5, the V gene TRBV5-1; D may be TRBD1 (6 bases). CDR1 and CDR2 (germline): SGHRS, YFSETQ. This CDR3 has 14 amino acids. V lost 4 bases, J lost 7 bases, and 15 bases lay in between. The CDR3 reads CASSLDSNSQPQHF. CDR3 coding DNA: TGCGCCAGCAGCCTGGACAGTAATAGCCAGCCCCAGCATTTT. Full variable domain (outside the CDR3, taken from reference TRBV5-1 and TRBJ1-5): KAGVTQTPRYLIKTRGQQVTLSCSPISGHRSVSWYQQTPGQGLQFLFEYFSETQRNKGNFPGRFSGRQFSNSRSEMNVSTLELGDSALYLCASSLDSNSQPQHFGDGTRLSIL.

The J gene is TRBJ2-7, the V gene TRBV6-1, with D perhaps TRBD2 (5 bases). Trimming pared 8 bases from V and 7 bases from J, leaving 18 bases between. The germline V gene has CDR1 MNHNS and CDR2 SASEGT. The CDR3 is 13 amino acids. The CDR3 DNA reads TGTGCCAGCGTAATTGGAGGTTCCTGGGAGCAGTACTTC. It encodes CASVIGGSWEQYF.

The chain joins TRBV25-1 to TRBJ2-5, with TRBD2 matching over 12 bases. Gene TRBJ2-7 matches the end of the DNA better, so the J call may be wrong. CDR1 is MGHDK, CDR2 SYGVNS, per germline. The CDR3 extends over 14 amino acids. As DNA, the CDR3 is TGTGCCAGCAGTGGGACTAGCGGGAATTACGAGCAGTACTTC. It is translated as CASSGTSGNYEQYF.

The V and J genes are TRBV6-5 and TRBJ2-7; the match to TRBD1 covers 7 bases. This CDR3 has 15 amino acids. Germline CDR1 and CDR2: MNHEY and SVGAGI. V was pared by 6 bases and J by 7 bases, with 15 bases of the junction left unmatched. CDR3 nucleotide sequence: TGTGCCAGCAGACCCCCTGTGGGACAGACTGGGGAGCAGTACTTC. It codes for CASRPPVGQTGEQYF.

The rearrangement joins TRBV6-5 to TRBJ1-2, with D perhaps TRBD1 (6 bases). The length of the CDR3 is 13 residues. V shed 6 bases and J shed 2 bases, with 10 bases lying between them. In germline, CDR1 is MNHEY, CDR2 SVGAGI. The CDR3: CASRAQGNYGYTF. The CDR3 coding sequence is TGTGCCAGCAGGGCACAGGGCAACTATGGCTACACCTTC.

The chain is built from TRBV7-9 and TRBJ1-3; D is unclear. V was trimmed by 6 bases and J by 0 bases, leaving 12 bases between them. The CDR3 extends over 15 amino acids. Germline CDR1 reads SEHNR; CDR2 reads FQNEAQ (reference sequence). For the CDR3, the DNA is TGTGCCAGCAGTACACCAGTGCTCTCTGGAAACACCATATATTTT. It specifies CASSTPVLSGNTIYF.

The rearrangement uses TRBV15 and TRBJ1-2; 7 nucleotides agree with TRBD1. The V segment lost 0 bases and the J segment 5 bases; nucleotides outside the gene matches: 6. There are 15 residues in the CDR3. The germline CDR1 and CDR2 sequences are LNHNV and YYDKDF (reference sequence). Written as DNA, the CDR3 is TGTGCCACCAGCAGAGATTGGGACAGCATATATGGCTACACCTTC. Translated, it gives CATSRDWDSIYGYTF.

This sequence joins TRBV19 and TRBJ2-6; the D is unclear. Looked up from germline, CDR1 is LNHDA and CDR2 is SQIVND (reference sequence). This CDR3 is built from 15 residues. V was trimmed by 5 bases and J by 1 base, leaving 9 bases between them. The CDR3 is CASSGRRSGANVLTF. The CDR3 DNA reads TGTGCCAGTAGTGGCAGGCGATCTGGGGCCAACGTCCTGACTTTC.

The rearrangement uses TRBV10-3 and TRBJ1-4; 9 nucleotides match TRBD1. The germline gives CDR1 ENHRY, CDR2 SYGVKD. V lost 4 bases, J lost 6 bases, and 0 bases stayed unmatched. The CDR3 has 13 amino acids. CDR3 in amino acids: CAISGQGDEKLFF. CDR3 coding DNA: TGTGCCATCAGTGGACAGGGGGATGAAAAACTGTTTTTT.

The rearrangement links TRBV4-2 to TRBJ2-5; 11 bases map to TRBD2. Germline-derived CDR1 and CDR2 are LGHNA and YNFKEQ. With 3 bases clipped from V and 6 bases from J, the junction kept 12 bases outside the gene matches. This CDR3 region has 17 residues. This chain's CDR3 is CASSQGPLGTSGQTQYF. For the CDR3, the DNA is TGTGCCAGCAGCCAGGGACCCCTCGGGACTAGCGGCCAGACCCAGTACTTC.

V is TRBV2 and J is TRBJ2-7; 10 nucleotides match TRBD2. Looked up from germline, CDR1 is SNHLY and CDR2 is FYNNEI. With V trimmed by 6 bases and J by 4 bases, 12 bases remained unmatched. There are 16 residues in the CDR3. CDR3 nucleotide sequence: TGTGCCAGCAGGGGCTTTGGACTAGCGGAATCTTACGAGCAGTACTTC. Residues: CASRGFGLAESYEQYF.

Concerning this clone itself: A read error may be the cause here, since a much bigger clone is one base away. The gene calls are TRBV6-6 and TRBJ2-3; perhaps D is TRBD1 or TRBD2 (5 bases each). V lost 6 bases, J lost 0 bases, and 7 bases lay in between. CDR1 and CDR2 (germline): MNHNY, SVGAGI (reference sequence). CDR3 length: 13 residues. The CDR3 nucleotides read TGTGCCAGCAGGGGGGACAGCACAGATACGCAGTATTTT. It specifies CASRGDSTDTQYF.